These 30 T cell receptor beta chains were sequenced from one sample in a study of blood T cell repertoires in COVID-19. Sequencing was performed with immunoSEQ multiplex PCR; in TCRdb, only in-frame clones are kept and a portion is missing. The table lists 300,000 to 450,000 clones, more than 75% of them singletons. Sequencing input: peripheral blood. These receptors were collected from a human donor in a cohort sampled during active COVID-19.

J is TRBJ1-1 and V is TRBV2, with D tentatively TRBD1 (6 bases). Trimming removed 7 bases from V and 4 bases from J, with 19 bases in between. This CDR3 region has 15 residues. The germline CDR1 and CDR2 sequences are SNHLY and FYNNEI. The CDR3 loop reads CASTPSRRGVTEAFF. The CDR3 DNA reads as TGTGCCAGCACCCCGTCCCGCAGGGGTGTCACTGAAGCTTTCTTT.

The rearrangement uses TRBV6-2 or TRBV6-3 and TRBJ1-4; tentatively, D is TRBD1 (5 bases). Germline assignment: CDR1 MNHEY and CDR2 SVGEGT. This CDR3 comprises 16 residues. V was clipped by 4 bases and J by 0 bases, with 12 bases between them. CDR3 in amino acids: CASSSRGEATNEKLFF. Here the CDR3 DNA reads TGTGCCAGCAGTTCTCGAGGGGAGGCAACTAATGAAAAACTGTTTTTT.

J is TRBJ2-7 and V is TRBV28, with 7 bases matching TRBD1. This CDR3 is 15 amino acids long. V trimming: 6 bases; J trimming: 2 bases; junction bases outside the gene matches: 10. CDR1 and CDR2 (germline): MDHEN, SYDVKM. CDR3 nucleotide sequence: TGTGCCAGCAGCCCTCCGACGGGGACAGCCTACGAGCAGTACTTC. This translates into CASSPPTGTAYEQYF.

The rearrangement uses TRBV5-5 and TRBJ2-7; no clear D. CDR1 and CDR2 (germline): SGHKS, YYEKEE (reference sequence). The CDR3 sequence is 13 residues long. Trimming left V 0 bases short and J 6 bases short, with 10 bases between. The DNA for the CDR3 is TGTGCCAGCAGCTTGGACAGCCTGGGCGAGCAGTACTTC. Protein sequence: CASSLDSLGEQYF.

V is TRBV19 and J is TRBJ2-3; 9 bases match TRBD1. V lost 7 bases, J lost 3 bases, and 5 bases stayed unmatched. CDR3 length: 14 amino acids. Germline assignment: CDR1 LNHDA and CDR2 SQIVND (reference sequence). The CDR3 coding sequence is TGTGCCAGTACCCAACAGGGGGCTACAGATACGCAGTATTTT. It is translated as CASTQQGATDTQYF.

This clone was seen only a few times. The chain couples TRBV3-1 (or the pseudogene TRBV3-2) to TRBJ1-3; 7 bases map to TRBD1. From germline, CDR1 is LGHDT and CDR2 YNNKEL (reference sequence). The J segment lost 2 bases and the V segment lost 0 bases, leaving 4 bases of the junction unmatched. The CDR3 contains 16 residues. For the CDR3, the DNA is TGTGCCAGCAGCCAAGAGACAGGGTGGCCTGGAAACACCATATATTTT. This codes for CASSQETGWPGNTIYF.

V and J are TRBV29-1 and TRBJ2-1; 9 bases map to TRBD2. V shed 4 bases and J 10 bases; nucleotides not matched to a gene: 8. Germline CDR1 and CDR2: SQVTM and ANQGSEA. CDR3 length equals 13 residues. The CDR3 spells CSVGGLAAGEQFF. As DNA, the CDR3 is TGCAGCGTTGGGGGACTAGCAGCTGGGGAGCAGTTCTTC.

V gene TRBV5-4 combines with J gene TRBJ1-5; D uncertain. V was cut by 0 bases and J by 7 bases, with 8 bases left in between. Germline V CDR1 and CDR2: SGHNT, YYREEE (reference sequence). This CDR3 is built from 13 residues. The DNA of the CDR3 is TGTGCCAGCAGCTTGGGGCCGTTACAGCCCCAGCATTTT. Translated: CASSLGPLQPQHF.

The chain's CDR3 is CASSIAGTAYNEQFF. The CDR3 bases are TGTGCCAGCAGTATAGCCGGGACAGCATACAATGAGCAGTTCTTC. This chain uses TRBV7-2 with TRBJ2-1, with 7 bases identical to TRBD1. V trimming: 6 bases; J trimming: 4 bases; junction bases outside the gene matches: 9. The CDR3 extends over 15 amino acids. Germline V gene sequence: CDR1 SGHTA, CDR2 FQGNSA.

This chain links TRBV28 with TRBJ1-1; D gene ambiguous. In germline, CDR1 is MDHEN, CDR2 SYDVKM. This CDR3 region has 12 residues. Trimming cost V 3 bases and J 5 bases, with 7 bases left between them. This CDR3 reads CASSLVRTEAFF. The DNA for the CDR3 is TGTGCCAGCAGTTTGGTTCGGACTGAAGCTTTCTTT.

The chain is built from TRBV15 and TRBJ1-4, with D uncertain. The V end lost 1 base, the J end lost 4 bases, and 16 bases lay between the germline ends. The CDR3 consists of 17 residues. Germline CDR1 reads LNHNV; CDR2 reads YYDKDF (reference sequence). The CDR3 region is CATSRGTLRGDNEKLFF. CDR3 nucleotide sequence: TGTGCCACCAGCAGAGGTACCCTCCGGGGAGATAATGAAAAACTGTTTTTT.

The chain combines TRBV5-4 with TRBJ2-5; 13 bases line up with TRBD2. V shed 4 bases and J 5 bases; nucleotides not matched to a gene: 17. Germline CDR1 is SGHNT and CDR2 is YYREEE (reference sequence). The CDR3 sequence is 19 residues long. The CDR3 region has the DNA TGTGCCAGCAGCCCCGAACCGGGACTAGCGGGATATGTACGTGAGACCCAGTACTTC. Translating it yields CASSPEPGLAGYVRETQYF.

This clone turned up a few times. The chain couples TRBV29-1 to TRBJ1-5; perhaps TRBD1 as D (5 bases). The CDR3 contains 12 residues. Per the germline V gene, CDR1 is SQVTM and CDR2 is ANQGSEA. V shed 6 bases and J shed 7 bases, with 13 bases lying between them. The CDR3 reads CSVGGVRQPQHF. In DNA form, the CDR3 reads TGCAGCGTGGGGGGGGTACGGCAGCCCCAGCATTTT.

Only a few counts were recorded for this clone. The V and J genes are TRBV29-1 and TRBJ2-5, with unresolved D. The CDR3 contains 13 residues. Germline CDR1 SQVTM, CDR2 ANQGSEA. The CDR3 region is CSAWALIQETQYF. CDR3 coding DNA: TGCAGTGCATGGGCGCTGATCCAAGAGACCCAGTACTTC. Supplemented by reference TRBV29-1 and TRBJ2-5, the full variable domain reads SAVISQKPSRDICQRGTSLTIQCQVDSQVTMMFWYRQQPGQSLTLIATANQGSEATYESGFVIDKFPISRPNLTFSTLTVSNMSPEDSSIYLCSAWALIQETQYFGPGTRLLVL.

The gene calls are TRBV28 and TRBJ1-5, with a weak D call TRBD1 (6 bases). V dropped 4 bases and J dropped 4 bases, with 17 bases sitting between them. The V gene's germline CDR1 is MDHEN and CDR2 SYDVKM. The CDR3 length is 16 residues. The DNA of the CDR3 is TGTGCCAGCAGTTATCCTCTGTGGGGGCTAAATCAGCCCCAGCATTTT. Protein: CASSYPLWGLNQPQHF.

The chain employs TRBV6-5 and TRBJ2-5; 7 positions match TRBD2. The length of the CDR3 is 16 residues. Trimming cost V 2 bases and J 7 bases; bases outside gene matches: 13. CDR1 is MNHEY, CDR2 SVGAGI, per germline. CDR3 amino acids: CASSYPGPGGRATQYF. CDR3 coding DNA: TGTGCCAGCAGTTACCCGGGACCCGGGGGGAGGGCGACCCAGTACTTC.

This chain connects TRBV29-1 to TRBJ2-7; D is perhaps TRBD1 (6 bases). Trimming left V 6 bases short and J 4 bases short, with 16 bases between. CDR3 size: 13 residues. Germline V gene sequence: CDR1 SQVTM, CDR2 ANQGSEA. CDR3 DNA sequence: TGCAGCGTCCGGGACAACGAGAGATACGAGCAGTACTTC. Its translation is CSVRDNERYEQYF.

This clone was seen a single time. V is TRBV7-9 and J is TRBJ2-1, with D uncertain. Per the germline V gene, CDR1 is SEHNR and CDR2 is FQNEAQ (reference sequence). The CDR3 spans 14 residues. V was cut by 0 bases and J by 0 bases, with 3 bases left in between. The CDR3 loop reads CASSLAGSYNEQFF. DNA for the CDR3: TGTGCCAGCAGCTTAGCCGGCTCCTACAATGAGCAGTTCTTC. The full variable domain, its missing parts supplied by reference TRBV7-9 and TRBJ2-1, is DTGVSQNPRHKITKRGQNVTFRCDPISEHNRLYWYRQTLGQGPEFLTYFQNEAQLEKSRLLSDRFSAERPKGSFSTLEIQRTEQGDSAMYLCASSLAGSYNEQFFGPGTRLTVL.

The chain is built from TRBV9 and TRBJ1-1; TRBD1 might be the D (5 bases). Germline assignment: CDR1 SGDLS and CDR2 YYNGEE. There are 18 residues in the CDR3. V lost 4 bases and J 5 bases, leaving 27 bases between the germline ends. DNA for the CDR3: TGTGCCAGCAGCCCTCGGCATTCACCCTATGGGGGAGGGACTGAAGCTTTCTTT. Translating gives CASSPRHSPYGGGTEAFF. The full variable domain, in which reference TRBV9 and TRBJ1-1 provide the parts outside the CDR3, is DSGVTQTPKHLITATGQRVTLRCSPRSGDLSVYWYQQSLDQGLQFLIQYYNGEERAKGNILERFSAQQFPDLHSELNLSSLELGDSALYFCASSPRHSPYGGGTEAFFGQGTRLTVV.

The chain has TRBV5-4 and TRBJ2-7, with D possibly being TRBD2 (5 bases). With 1 base removed from V and 5 bases from J, the gap between germline ends came to 16 bases. Germline V gene data show CDR1 as SGHNT and CDR2 as YYREEE (reference sequence). The CDR3 loop spans 15 amino acids. The CDR3 loop is CASSLPVGVSNEQYF. For the CDR3, the DNA is TGTGCCAGCAGCTTGCCTGTCGGGGTTTCCAACGAGCAGTACTTC. Based on the CDR3 plus reference TRBV5-4 and TRBJ2-7, the full variable domain is ETGVTQSPTHLIKTRGQQVTLRCSSQSGHNTVSWYQQALGQGPQFIFQYYREEENGRGNFPPRFSGLQFPNYSSELNVNALELDDSALYLCASSLPVGVSNEQYFGPGTRLTVT.

The rearrangement uses TRBV2 and TRBJ2-1; 9 bases line up with TRBD1. Trimming at V came to 6 bases and at J to 2 bases, leaving 5 bases not matched to a gene. The CDR3 is 15 amino acids. Germline V gene sequence: CDR1 SNHLY, CDR2 FYNNEI. The CDR3 protein is CASRKGQGAYNEQFF. The CDR3 bases are TGTGCCAGCAGGAAGGGACAGGGCGCCTACAATGAGCAGTTCTTC.

The J gene is TRBJ1-2, the V gene TRBV4-1; 8 nucleotides agree with TRBD1. The CDR3 sequence is 14 residues long. Germline assignment: CDR1 MGHRA and CDR2 YSYEKL. With V trimmed by 2 bases and J by 7 bases, 6 bases remained unmatched. The CDR3, as DNA: TGCGCCAGCAGCCAACTAGACAGGGGTAGTGGCTACACCTTC. Amino acid sequence: CASSQLDRGSGYTF.

The chain links TRBV5-1 to TRBJ1-2, with D unclear. V was pared by 6 bases and J by 3 bases, with 15 bases between. Germline CDR1 reads SGHRS; CDR2 reads YFSETQ. The CDR3 has 14 amino acids. CDR3 region: CASTEQNADYGYTF. The CDR3 nucleotides read TGCGCCAGCACCGAACAGAACGCTGACTATGGCTACACCTTC.

The V call is TRBV11-3, the J call TRBJ2-7; 7 bases match TRBD2. With V trimmed by 3 bases and J by 3 bases, 14 bases remained unmatched. This CDR3 is 17 amino acids long. CDR1 SGHNT and CDR2 YENEEA come from the germline V gene. The CDR3 nucleotides are TGTGCCAGCAGCTTGGGGCTAGCGGCCGAATGGGGCTACGAGCAGTACTTC. Its translation: CASSLGLAAEWGYEQYF. The full variable domain, rest sourced from reference TRBV11-3 and TRBJ2-7, is EAGVVQSPRYKIIEKKQPVAFWCNPISGHNTLYWYLQNLGQGPELLIRYENEEAVDDSQLPKDRFSAERLKGVDSTLKIQPAELGDSAVYLCASSLGLAAEWGYEQYFGPGTRLTVT.

The chain uses TRBV5-5 and TRBJ1-1; maybe TRBD1 (6 bases). The CDR3 runs to 14 residues. CDR1 and CDR2 from the germline V gene are SGHKS and YYEKEE (reference sequence). Deletions cut 4 bases from V and 1 base from J, with 11 bases between. The CDR3 loop reads CASSLTGQNTEAFF. The CDR3 nucleotides read TGTGCCAGCAGCCTGACGGGACAGAACACTGAAGCTTTCTTT.

On this clone: This sample also contains other DNA sequences that code for the same CDR3. The rearrangement uses TRBV19 and TRBJ2-5, with TRBD2 identical over 8 bases. Germline values: CDR1 LNHDA, CDR2 SQIVND (reference sequence). The CDR3 length is 14 residues. V shed 1 base, J shed 5 bases, and the junction held 3 bases outside the gene matches. The CDR3: CASSIAGGGETQYF. The CDR3 nucleotides are TGTGCCAGTAGTATAGCAGGCGGGGGGGAGACCCAGTACTTC.

This chain uses TRBV2 with TRBJ1-5; 11 nucleotides line up with TRBD1. The CDR3 contains 17 residues. Germline V lookup: CDR1 SNHLY, CDR2 FYNNEI. The V gene end was trimmed by 5 bases and the J gene end by 3 bases; junction bases not matched to a gene: 9. The CDR3 sequence: CASSPGTGGEFNQPQHF. The CDR3, as DNA: TGTGCCAGCAGTCCCGGGACAGGGGGGGAATTCAATCAGCCCCAGCATTTT.

V is TRBV15 and J is TRBJ2-7; TRBD2 matches 7 bases. After removal of 5 bases from V and 3 bases from J, the junction contained 10 bases not matched to a gene. CDR3 length equals 15 residues. Germline V CDR1 and CDR2: LNHNV, YYDKDF (reference sequence). The CDR3 protein is CATSPESGTSYEQYF. The CDR3 nucleotides are TGTGCCACCAGCCCCGAAAGCGGGACGAGCTACGAGCAGTACTTC.

This rearrangement joins TRBV14 to TRBJ2-3; TRBD1 agrees at 7 bases. Trimming took 5 bases from V and 6 from J; bases not matched to a gene: 11. The CDR3 extends over 15 amino acids. CDR1 and CDR2 from the germline V gene are SGHDN and FVKESK. CDR3 residues: CASSTRQGYLDTQYF. CDR3 DNA sequence: TGTGCCAGCAGCACCCGACAGGGTTATTTGGATACGCAGTATTTT.

This clone was counted at least ten times. The V and J genes are TRBV11-2 and TRBJ1-2; 7 bases are shared with TRBD1. There are 14 residues in the CDR3. Trimming took 4 bases from V and 8 from J; bases not matched to a gene: 10. Germline lookup yields CDR1 SGHAT and CDR2 FQNNGV. The CDR3 nucleotides read TGTGCCAGCAGCTCAGGGACAGTCGTTAGGGGCTACACCTTC. It codes for CASSSGTVVRGYTF.